Listed here are 26 T cell receptor beta chains from one sample, sequenced in a study of identical twins. TCRdb used MiXCR to reprocess the 5' RACE reads, holding one entry per CDR3 protein. Of roughly 250,000 distinct CDR3 sequences listed, about 14% were seen once; the top ten hold 7% to 9%. Material for sequencing was memory (CD45RO+) T cells sorted from blood. The receptors here all came from a woman aged 18-29 years in good health.

This clonotype was observed a handful of times. The V call is TRBV12-3 or TRBV12-4, the J call TRBJ1-2; no reliable D call. Trimming shortened V by 7 bases and J by 7 bases, and 10 bases separated the two germline ends. The CDR3 has 11 residues. CDR3 DNA: TGTGCCAGCATTGGGAACGCTGGCTACACCTTC. Translation: CASIGNAGYTF.

The rearrangement links TRBV19 to TRBJ2-1, with 9 bases identical to TRBD1. The CDR3 has 14 amino acids. Germline V lookup: CDR1 LNHDA, CDR2 SQIVND (reference sequence). V gave up 9 bases and J gave up 7 bases; unmatched junction bases: 10. CDR3 protein: CASPGQGLGNEQFF. The CDR3 bases are TGTGCCAGCCCGGGACAGGGTTTGGGGAATGAGCAGTTCTTC.

This chain joins TRBV14 and TRBJ2-5; D call uncertain. The CDR3 consists of 11 residues. CDR1 and CDR2 from the germline V gene are SGHDN and FVKESK. Trimming removed 0 bases at V and 8 bases at J, with 4 bases between. CDR3 coding DNA: TGTGCCAGCAGCCAAGACATAACCCAGTACTTC. Amino acids: CASSQDITQYF.

This clonotype was seen a few times. This sequence joins TRBV10-2 and TRBJ2-7; the D gene is possibly TRBD2 (5 bases). CDR3 length: 15 amino acids. V lost 7 bases and J lost 1, with 17 bases in between. Germline V gives CDR1 WSHSY, CDR2 SAAADI. CDR3 coding DNA: TGCGCCAGCAAGAGGGTGGGGAAAATTTCCTACGAGCAGTACTTC. Amino acid sequence: CASKRVGKISYEQYF.

This clonotype was recorded at least ten times. The CDR3 loop is CSAISGISYEQYF. DNA for the CDR3: TGCAGTGCGATTAGCGGGATCTCCTACGAGCAGTACTTC. The chain recombines TRBV20-1 with TRBJ2-7, with TRBD2 identical over 8 bases. The length of the CDR3 is 13 residues. The V gene end was trimmed by 6 bases and the J gene end by 0 bases; junction bases not matched to a gene: 4. The V gene's germline CDR1 is DFQATT and CDR2 SNEGSKA (reference sequence).

This clonotype has a handful of counts. The J gene is TRBJ2-3, the V gene TRBV7-2; D perhaps matches TRBD2 (5 bases). The CDR3 spans 10 residues. Trimming removed 3 bases from V and 10 bases from J, with 5 bases in between. Germline V CDR1 and CDR2: SGHTA, FQGNSA. The CDR3 spells CASSLGAQYF. CDR3 DNA sequence: TGTGCCAGCAGCTTGGGAGCGCAGTATTTT.

The chain uses TRBV6-6 and TRBJ2-1; D might be TRBD1 or TRBD2, each matching 5 bases. V lost 8 bases and J lost 3, with 8 bases in between. Germline V gene sequence: CDR1 MNHNY, CDR2 SVGAGI (reference sequence). This CDR3 comprises 12 residues. This CDR3 is CASGGHYNEQFF. The CDR3 DNA is TGTGCCAGCGGGGGTCACTACAATGAGCAGTTCTTC.

This clonotype has more than one count but fewer than ten. The J gene is TRBJ1-5, the V gene TRBV20-1; D gene ambiguous. CDR1 is DFQATT, CDR2 SNEGSKA, per germline (reference sequence). CDR3 length: 15 residues. Trimming removed 6 bases from V and 4 bases from J, with 19 bases in between. The CDR3 bases are TGCAGTGCCCTGGCAAGGACTTCTATTAATCAGCCCCAGCATTTT. Translated, it gives CSALARTSINQPQHF.

This clonotype has a handful of counts. The DNA for the CDR3 is TGCAGTGCTAGAGGCCAGGCCGGAGATACGCAGTATTTT. Translation gives CSARGQAGDTQYF. The chain combines TRBV20-1 with TRBJ2-3, with no clear D. The CDR3 has 13 amino acids. The V gene lost 1 base and the J gene lost 5 bases, with 10 bases spanning the gap. Germline-derived CDR1 and CDR2 are DFQATT and SNEGSKA (reference sequence).

This clonotype was seen more than once but under ten times. This chain uses TRBV4-1 with TRBJ2-7; D perhaps matches TRBD2 (6 bases). CDR3 length equals 16 residues. Germline V gives CDR1 MGHRA, CDR2 YSYEKL. V was cut by 4 bases and J by 2 bases, with 18 bases left in between. The chain's CDR3 is CASSRSGLLPAYEQYF. CDR3 sequence (DNA): TGCGCCAGCAGCCGCTCGGGACTCTTACCCGCCTACGAGCAGTACTTC.

The chain employs TRBV10-3 and TRBJ2-7, with TRBD2 as a possible D gene (5 bases). The germline V and J ends were trimmed by 6 bases and 6 bases, with 9 bases remaining between them. Germline-derived CDR1 and CDR2 are ENHRY and SYGVKD. This CDR3 has 11 amino acids. As DNA, the CDR3 is TGTGCCATCAGGGCTCGGGGCGAGCAGTACTTC. Amino acids: CAIRARGEQYF.

This clonotype was found a few times. The V call is TRBV5-1, the J call TRBJ2-1, with D tentatively TRBD1 (5 bases). The V end lost 0 bases, the J end lost 4 bases, and 11 bases lay between the germline ends. The CDR3 contains 15 residues. Per the germline V gene, CDR1 is SGHRS and CDR2 is YFSETQ. DNA of the CDR3: TGCGCCAGCAGCTTGGGGCAGGGTATTTACAATGAGCAGTTCTTC. Amino acid sequence: CASSLGQGIYNEQFF.

This clonotype was counted ten times or more. The V and J genes are TRBV6-5 and TRBJ2-7; 7 bases match TRBD2. The V and J ends lost 2 bases and 3 bases, in that order; junction bases with no gene match: 4. The CDR3 length is 14 residues. Germline values: CDR1 MNHEY, CDR2 SVGAGI. The CDR3 loop is CASSYGGGIYEQYF. The CDR3 DNA reads TGTGCCAGCAGTTACGGGGGGGGGATCTACGAGCAGTACTTC.

Only a few counts were recorded for this clonotype. The V and J genes are TRBV12-3 or TRBV12-4 and TRBJ1-1; D is unclear. This CDR3 contains 13 residues. Trimming removed 3 bases from V and 1 base from J, with 6 bases in between. CDR3: CASSFMGNTEAFF. CDR3 in DNA: TGTGCCAGCAGTTTTATGGGGAACACTGAAGCTTTCTTT.

This chain uses TRBV4-1 with TRBJ2-7; D call uncertain. The CDR3 is made up of 13 amino acids. CDR1 and CDR2 from the germline V gene are MGHRA and YSYEKL. V was pared by 0 bases and J by 2 bases, with 5 bases between. The CDR3 protein is CASSQDFPYEQYF. The CDR3 DNA reads as TGCGCCAGCAGCCAAGATTTTCCCTACGAGCAGTACTTC.

In this sample, this clonotype turned up a few times. This sequence joins TRBV5-1 and TRBJ1-2; 8 bases are a match to TRBD1. The CDR3 consists of 13 residues. CDR1 is SGHRS, CDR2 YFSETQ, per germline. V lost 1 base, J lost 8 bases, and 4 bases stayed unmatched. The CDR3 DNA sequence: TGCGCCAGCAGCTTGCAGGGGGCAGAAGGCTACACCTTC. It translates to CASSLQGAEGYTF.

J is TRBJ2-3 and V is TRBV7-3; 9 bases map to TRBD2. The CDR3 sequence is 15 residues long. With V trimmed by 8 bases and J by 4 bases, 10 bases remained unmatched. Germline assignment: CDR1 SGHTA and CDR2 FQGTGA. The CDR3 reads CASVLMSSGADTQYF. The CDR3 nucleotides read TGTGCCAGCGTCTTAATGTCTAGCGGGGCAGATACGCAGTATTTT. Using reference TRBV7-3 and TRBJ2-3 for the parts outside the CDR3, the full variable domain is GAGVSQTPSNKVTEKGKYVELRCDPISGHTALYWYRQSLGQGPEFLIYFQGTGAADDSGLPNDRFFAVRPEGSVSTLKIQRTERGDSAVYLCASVLMSSGADTQYFGPGTRLTVL.

The chain recombines TRBV5-1 with TRBJ2-5; 11 bases fit TRBD2. The junction had 13 bases not matched to a gene; V was cut back by 2 bases and J by 4 bases. Germline V gives CDR1 SGHRS, CDR2 YFSETQ. The CDR3 has 18 amino acids. The CDR3 DNA follows: TGCGCCAGCAGCTTAGGACTAGCGGGTGGAGTTAGGGGAGAGACCCAGTACTTC. Its protein product is CASSLGLAGGVRGETQYF.

The chain employs TRBV27 and TRBJ2-2, with 13 bases aligning to TRBD2. V shed 5 bases, J shed 5 bases, and the junction held 11 bases outside the gene matches. Germline V gene data show CDR1 as MNHEY and CDR2 as SMNVEV (reference sequence). The CDR3 has 18 amino acids. In DNA form, the CDR3 reads TGTGCCAGCAGTATTCGGACTAGCGGGAGAGGGTTGACCGGGGAGCTGTTTTTT. This codes for CASSIRTSGRGLTGELFF.

This clonotype was counted only a few times. The genes are TRBV14 and TRBJ1-4, with a tentative D call TRBD1 (6 bases). V lost 2 bases to trimming and J lost 7 bases, with 17 bases between them. CDR1 and CDR2 (germline): SGHDN, FVKESK. There are 16 residues in the CDR3. CDR3 protein: CASSQQTGGAGEKLFF. As DNA, the CDR3 is TGTGCCAGCAGCCAACAGACAGGAGGGGCCGGTGAAAAACTGTTTTTT.

J is TRBJ1-1 and V is TRBV20-1; 9 bases align to TRBD1. CDR3 size: 11 residues. V gave up 4 bases and J gave up 9 bases; unmatched junction bases: 3. Germline V gives CDR1 DFQATT, CDR2 SNEGSKA (reference sequence). The DNA for the CDR3 is TGCAGTGCTAACAGGGGGCTTCAAGCTTTCTTT. Protein sequence: CSANRGLQAFF.

The rearrangement joins TRBV20-1 to TRBJ1-1; D remains unclear. The germline V gene has CDR1 DFQATT and CDR2 SNEGSKA (reference sequence). The CDR3 has 13 residues. V lost 3 bases to trimming and J lost 0 bases, with 8 bases between them. This CDR3 is CSARAGMNTEAFF. The CDR3 DNA reads as TGCAGTGCTAGGGCGGGCATGAACACTGAAGCTTTCTTT.

At least ten counts were recorded for this clonotype. The chain combines TRBV5-6 with TRBJ2-4; tentative D call: TRBD2 (5 bases). This CDR3 comprises 16 residues. Germline V gene sequence: CDR1 SGHDT, CDR2 YYEEEE. Trimming took 5 bases from V and 8 from J, leaving 23 bases between them. This CDR3 is CASRYIPAYMRDIQYF. In nucleotides, the CDR3 is TGTGCCAGCAGATACATACCGGCCTACATGAGGGACATTCAGTACTTC.

This clonotype was seen a few times. The V call is TRBV20-1, the J call TRBJ2-3, with a tentative D call TRBD1 (5 bases). The CDR3 totals 14 residues. V was trimmed by 6 bases and J by 2 bases, leaving 15 bases between them. The germline V gene encodes CDR1 DFQATT and CDR2 SNEGSKA (reference sequence). The CDR3 here is CSAPVRQSTDTQYF. In DNA, the CDR3 is TGCAGTGCCCCAGTCAGACAGTCCACAGATACGCAGTATTTT.

The chain employs TRBV11-2 and TRBJ2-7, with 7 bases lining up with TRBD1. CDR3 length: 13 amino acids. Trimming took 5 bases from V and 3 from J; bases not matched to a gene: 4. CDR1 and CDR2 from the germline V gene are SGHAT and FQNNGV. The CDR3 nucleotides read TGTGCCAGCAGCCCCCGACAGGGCTACGAGCAGTACTTC. The encoded protein is CASSPRQGYEQYF.

A few counts support this clonotype. DNA for the CDR3: TGTGCCAGCAGCCAGGGGTATGCACAGAGTACGCAGTATTTT. Translating it yields CASSQGYAQSTQYF. The chain employs TRBV3-1 and TRBJ2-3; D unclear. V was shortened by 3 bases and J by 8 bases, with 15 bases between the two germline ends. Germline loops: CDR1 LGHDT, CDR2 YNNKEL (reference sequence). CDR3 length: 14 residues.